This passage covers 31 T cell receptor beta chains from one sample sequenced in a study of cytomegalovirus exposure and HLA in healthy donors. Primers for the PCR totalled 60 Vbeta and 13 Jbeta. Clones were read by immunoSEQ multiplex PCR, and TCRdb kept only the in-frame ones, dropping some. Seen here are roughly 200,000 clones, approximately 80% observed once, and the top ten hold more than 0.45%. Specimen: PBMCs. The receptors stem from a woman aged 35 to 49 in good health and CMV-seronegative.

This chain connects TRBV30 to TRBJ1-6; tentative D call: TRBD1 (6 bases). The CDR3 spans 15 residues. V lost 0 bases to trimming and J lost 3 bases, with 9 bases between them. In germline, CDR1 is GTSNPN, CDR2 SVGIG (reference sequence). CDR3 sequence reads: CAWSVEDSYNSPLHF. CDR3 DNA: TGTGCCTGGAGTGTAGAGGACAGCTATAATTCACCCCTCCACTTT.

In DNA, the CDR3 is TGTGCCAGCAGTCCGATGGGACATTTCAATGAAAAACTGTTTTTT. Its protein is CASSPMGHFNEKLFF. This chain joins TRBV28 and TRBJ1-4; D may be TRBD1 (6 bases). This CDR3 has 15 amino acids. V lost 5 bases and J 5 bases, leaving 15 bases between the germline ends. The germline CDR1 and CDR2 sequences are MDHEN and SYDVKM.

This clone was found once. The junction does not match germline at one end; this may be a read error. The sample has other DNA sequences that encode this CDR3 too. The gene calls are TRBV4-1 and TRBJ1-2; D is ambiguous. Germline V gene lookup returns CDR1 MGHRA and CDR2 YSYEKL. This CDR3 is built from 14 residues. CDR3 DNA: TGCGCCAGCAGCCAAGAAGGCAGTCTAGTCAGCTACACCTTT. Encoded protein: CASSQEGSLVSYTF.

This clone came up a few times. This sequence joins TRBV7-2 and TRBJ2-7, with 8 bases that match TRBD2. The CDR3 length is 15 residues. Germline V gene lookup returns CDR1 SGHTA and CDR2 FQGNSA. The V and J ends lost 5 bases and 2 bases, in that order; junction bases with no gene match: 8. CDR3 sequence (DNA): TGTGCCAGCAGCGTGGGGGCCGGGGGGGCCTACGAGCAGTACTTC. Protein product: CASSVGAGGAYEQYF.

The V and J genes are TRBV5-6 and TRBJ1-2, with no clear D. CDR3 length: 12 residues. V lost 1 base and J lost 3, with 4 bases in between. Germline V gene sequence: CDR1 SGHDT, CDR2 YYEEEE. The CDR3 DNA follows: TGTGCCAGCAGCTTGCGGGACTATGGCTACACCTTC. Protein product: CASSLRDYGYTF.

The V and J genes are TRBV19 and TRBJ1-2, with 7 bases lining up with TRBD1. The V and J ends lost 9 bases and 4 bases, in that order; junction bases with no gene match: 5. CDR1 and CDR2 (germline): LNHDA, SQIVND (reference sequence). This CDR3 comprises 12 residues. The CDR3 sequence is CASGPGGYGYTF. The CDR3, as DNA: TGTGCCAGCGGCCCAGGGGGCTATGGCTACACCTTC. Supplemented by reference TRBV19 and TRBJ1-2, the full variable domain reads DGGITQSPKYLFRKEGQNVTLSCEQNLNHDAMYWYRQDPGQGLRLIYYSQIVNDFQKGDIAEGYSVSREKKESFPLTVTSAQKNPTAFYLCASGPGGYGYTFGSGTRLTVV.

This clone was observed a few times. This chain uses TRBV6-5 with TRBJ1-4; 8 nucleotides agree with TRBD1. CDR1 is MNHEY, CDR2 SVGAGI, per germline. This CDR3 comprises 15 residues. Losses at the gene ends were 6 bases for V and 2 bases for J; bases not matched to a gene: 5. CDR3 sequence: CASSPQGATNEKLFF. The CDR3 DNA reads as TGTGCCAGCAGCCCCCAGGGGGCGACTAATGAAAAACTGTTTTTT.

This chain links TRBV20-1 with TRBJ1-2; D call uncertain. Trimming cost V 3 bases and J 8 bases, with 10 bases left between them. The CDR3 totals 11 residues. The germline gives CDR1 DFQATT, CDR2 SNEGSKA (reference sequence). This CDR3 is CSASHTRGYTF. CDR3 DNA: TGCAGTGCTAGTCATACCAGAGGCTACACCTTC.

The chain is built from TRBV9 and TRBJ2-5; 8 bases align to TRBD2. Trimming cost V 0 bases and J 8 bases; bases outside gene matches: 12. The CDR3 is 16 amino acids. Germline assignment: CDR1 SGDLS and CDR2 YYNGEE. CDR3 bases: TGTGCCAGCAGCGTAGCTCCCAGCGGGGGAAAGGGTACCCAGTACTTC. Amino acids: CASSVAPSGGKGTQYF.

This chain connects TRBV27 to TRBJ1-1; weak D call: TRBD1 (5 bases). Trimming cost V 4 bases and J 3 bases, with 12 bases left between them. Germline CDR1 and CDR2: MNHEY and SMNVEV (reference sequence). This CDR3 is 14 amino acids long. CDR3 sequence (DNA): TGTGCCAGCAGTTCGTGGGGCCGGGACACTGAAGCTTTCTTT. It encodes CASSSWGRDTEAFF.

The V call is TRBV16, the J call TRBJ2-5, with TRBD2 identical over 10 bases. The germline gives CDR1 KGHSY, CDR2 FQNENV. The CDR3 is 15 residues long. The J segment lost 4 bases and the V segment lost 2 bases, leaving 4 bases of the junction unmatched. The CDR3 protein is CASSQQGLAIETQYF. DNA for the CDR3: TGTGCCAGCAGCCAACAGGGACTAGCGATAGAGACCCAGTACTTC. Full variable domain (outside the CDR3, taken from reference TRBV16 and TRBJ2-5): GEEVAQTPKHLVRGEGQKAKLYCAPIKGHSYVFWYQQVLKNEFKFLISFQNENVFDETGMPKERFSAKCLPNSPCSLEIQATKLEDSAVYFCASSQQGLAIETQYFGPGTRLLVL.

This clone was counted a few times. The CDR3 DNA is TGTGCCAGCTCCGTTAATGAAAAACTGTTTTTT. Its translation: CASSVNEKLFF. This chain joins TRBV2 and TRBJ1-4; no definite D call. Germline-derived CDR1 and CDR2 are SNHLY and FYNNEI. V was cut by 8 bases and J by 4 bases, with 5 bases left in between. The CDR3 totals 11 residues.

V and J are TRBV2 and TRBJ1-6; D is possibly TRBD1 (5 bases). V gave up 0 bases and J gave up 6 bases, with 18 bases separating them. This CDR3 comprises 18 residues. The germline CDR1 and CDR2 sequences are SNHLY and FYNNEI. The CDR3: CASSEALRGGFANSPLHF. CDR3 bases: TGTGCCAGCAGTGAAGCGCTTCGGGGGGGGTTCGCTAATTCACCCCTCCACTTT.

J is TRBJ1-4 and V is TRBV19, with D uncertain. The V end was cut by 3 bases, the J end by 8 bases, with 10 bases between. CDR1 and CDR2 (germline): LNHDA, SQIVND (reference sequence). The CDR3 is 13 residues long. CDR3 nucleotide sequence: TGTGCCAGTAGTATTTCCGCTCAGGAAAAACTGTTTTTT. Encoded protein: CASSISAQEKLFF.

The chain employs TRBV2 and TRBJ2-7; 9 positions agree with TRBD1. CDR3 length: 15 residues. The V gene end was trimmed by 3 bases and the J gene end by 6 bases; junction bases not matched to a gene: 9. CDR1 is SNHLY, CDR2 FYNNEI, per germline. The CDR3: CASSETGQGNSEQYF. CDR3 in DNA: TGTGCCAGCAGTGAGACGGGACAGGGTAACTCCGAGCAGTACTTC.

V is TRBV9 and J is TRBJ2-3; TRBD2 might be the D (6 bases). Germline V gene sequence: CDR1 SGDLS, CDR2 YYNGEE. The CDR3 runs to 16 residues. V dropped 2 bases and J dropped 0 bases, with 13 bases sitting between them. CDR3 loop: CASSVTGRGSTDTQYF. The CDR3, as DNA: TGTGCCAGCAGCGTTACCGGACGGGGGAGCACAGATACGCAGTATTTT.

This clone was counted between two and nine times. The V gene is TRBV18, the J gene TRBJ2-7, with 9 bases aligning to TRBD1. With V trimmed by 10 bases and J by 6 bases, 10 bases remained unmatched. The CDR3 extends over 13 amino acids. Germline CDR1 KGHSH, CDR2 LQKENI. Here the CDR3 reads CATVRDREGEQYF. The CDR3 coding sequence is TGTGCCACCGTCCGGGACAGGGAAGGCGAGCAGTACTTC.

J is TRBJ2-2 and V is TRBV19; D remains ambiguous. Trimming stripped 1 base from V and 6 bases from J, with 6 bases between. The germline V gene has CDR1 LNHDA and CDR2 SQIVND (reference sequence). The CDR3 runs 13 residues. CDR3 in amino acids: CASSIAEAGELFF. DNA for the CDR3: TGTGCCAGTAGTATAGCAGAGGCCGGGGAGCTGTTTTTT.

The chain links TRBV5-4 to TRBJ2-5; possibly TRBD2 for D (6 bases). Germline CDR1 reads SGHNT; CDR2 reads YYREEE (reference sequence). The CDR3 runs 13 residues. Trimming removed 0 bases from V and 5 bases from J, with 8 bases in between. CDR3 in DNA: TGTGCCAGCAGCTTGGCCCGGGGGGAGACCCAGTACTTC. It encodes CASSLARGETQYF.

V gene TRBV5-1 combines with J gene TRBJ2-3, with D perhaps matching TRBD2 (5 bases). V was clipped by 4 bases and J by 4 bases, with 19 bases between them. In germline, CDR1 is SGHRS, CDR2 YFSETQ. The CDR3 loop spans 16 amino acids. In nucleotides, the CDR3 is TGCGCCAGCAGCCGTAGTACTATTCTAGCACCAGATACGCAGTATTTT. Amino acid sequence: CASSRSTILAPDTQYF.

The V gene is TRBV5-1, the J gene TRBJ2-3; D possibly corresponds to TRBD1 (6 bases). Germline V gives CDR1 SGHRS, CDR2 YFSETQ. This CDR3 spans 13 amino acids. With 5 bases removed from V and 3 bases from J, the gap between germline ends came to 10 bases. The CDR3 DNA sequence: TGCGCCAGCAGACAGGGCCCTACAGATACGCAGTATTTT. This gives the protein CASRQGPTDTQYF.

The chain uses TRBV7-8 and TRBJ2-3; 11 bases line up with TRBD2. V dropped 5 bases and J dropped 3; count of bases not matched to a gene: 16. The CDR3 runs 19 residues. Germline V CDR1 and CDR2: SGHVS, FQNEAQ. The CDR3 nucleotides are TGTGCCAGCAGCATCTCCCTAGCGGGGGGACCGGGAGGAACAGATACGCAGTATTTT. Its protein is CASSISLAGGPGGTDTQYF.

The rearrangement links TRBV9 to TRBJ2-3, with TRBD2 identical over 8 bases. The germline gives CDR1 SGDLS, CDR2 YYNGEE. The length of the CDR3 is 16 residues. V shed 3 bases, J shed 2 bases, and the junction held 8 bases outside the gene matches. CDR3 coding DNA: TGTGCCAGCAGCGAGGGGGGCGGGGGGTCCACAGATACGCAGTATTTT. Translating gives CASSEGGGGSTDTQYF.

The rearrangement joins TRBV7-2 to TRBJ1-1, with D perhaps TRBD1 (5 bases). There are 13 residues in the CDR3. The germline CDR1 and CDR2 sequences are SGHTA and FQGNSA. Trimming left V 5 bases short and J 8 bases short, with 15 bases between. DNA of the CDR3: TGTGCCAGCAGCCCCTGGAGGGGACGGGAAGCTTTCTTT. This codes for CASSPWRGREAFF.

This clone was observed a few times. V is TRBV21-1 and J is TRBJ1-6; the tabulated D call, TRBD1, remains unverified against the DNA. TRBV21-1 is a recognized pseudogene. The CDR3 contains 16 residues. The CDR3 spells CASSPLGGRGNSPLHF. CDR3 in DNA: TGTGCCAGCAGCCCCTTAGGGGGACGGGGTAATTCACCCCTCCACTTT.

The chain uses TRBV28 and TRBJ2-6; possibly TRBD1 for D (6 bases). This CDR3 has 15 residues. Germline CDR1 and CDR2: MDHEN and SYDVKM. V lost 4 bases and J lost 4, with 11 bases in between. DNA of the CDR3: TGTGCCAGCAGTTCTTCAGGGGTAGGGGCCAACGTCCTGACTTTC. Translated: CASSSSGVGANVLTF.

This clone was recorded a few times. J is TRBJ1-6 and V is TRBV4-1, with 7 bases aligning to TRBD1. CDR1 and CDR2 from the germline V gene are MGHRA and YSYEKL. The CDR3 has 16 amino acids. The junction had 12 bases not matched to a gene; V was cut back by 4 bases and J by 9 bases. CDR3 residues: CASSPRETGASSPLHF. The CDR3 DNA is TGCGCCAGCAGCCCAAGGGAAACAGGGGCCAGTTCACCCCTCCACTTT.

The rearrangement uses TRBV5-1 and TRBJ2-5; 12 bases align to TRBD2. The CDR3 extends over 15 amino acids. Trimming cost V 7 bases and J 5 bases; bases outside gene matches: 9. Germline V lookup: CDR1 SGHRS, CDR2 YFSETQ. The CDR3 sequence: CASHTGLAGIETQYF. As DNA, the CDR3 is TGCGCCAGCCACACCGGACTAGCGGGGATTGAGACCCAGTACTTC. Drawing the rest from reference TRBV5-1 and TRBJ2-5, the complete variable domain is KAGVTQTPRYLIKTRGQQVTLSCSPISGHRSVSWYQQTPGQGLQFLFEYFSETQRNKGNFPGRFSGRQFSNSRSEMNVSTLELGDSALYLCASHTGLAGIETQYFGPGTRLLVL.

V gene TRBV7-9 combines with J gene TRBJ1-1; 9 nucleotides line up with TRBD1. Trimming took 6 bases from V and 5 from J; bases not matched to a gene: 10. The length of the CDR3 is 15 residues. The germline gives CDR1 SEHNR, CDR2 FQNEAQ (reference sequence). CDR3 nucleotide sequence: TGTGCCAGCAGACGGGACAGGGTAGGGTGGACTGAAGCTTTCTTT. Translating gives CASRRDRVGWTEAFF.

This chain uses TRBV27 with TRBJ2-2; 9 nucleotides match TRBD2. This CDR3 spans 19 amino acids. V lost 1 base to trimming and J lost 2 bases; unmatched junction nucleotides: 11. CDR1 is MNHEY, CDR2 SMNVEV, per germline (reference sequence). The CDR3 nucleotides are TGTGCCAGCAGTTTATGGGGCCAGCGGGGGGAACTAAACACCGGGGAGCTGTTTTTT. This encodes CASSLWGQRGELNTGELFF.

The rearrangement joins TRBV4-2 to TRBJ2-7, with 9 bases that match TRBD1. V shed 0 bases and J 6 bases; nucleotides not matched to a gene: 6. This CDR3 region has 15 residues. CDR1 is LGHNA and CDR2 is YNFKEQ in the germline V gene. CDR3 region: CASSQEGQGPSEQYF. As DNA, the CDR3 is TGTGCCAGCAGCCAAGAGGGACAGGGACCCTCCGAGCAGTACTTC.